This T cell receptor beta chain was observed in a study of blood T cell repertoires in COVID-19. Study background: Researchers got acute and convalescent COVID-19 samples from the United States, Italy and Spain. PBMCs, B-cell-depleted T cells, or T cells were the source of the cDNA or gDNA that made up the material.

Methods used by the authors: The authors estimated nucleated cell counts from reference gene primer amplification. Measured with immunoSEQ multiplex PCR; TCRdb has only the in-frame clones, and not every one. V and J calls and clone size are those listed in that table; D and trimming were worked out from the DNA. This table has 150,000 or so clones, about four fifths appearing once. V dropped 3 bases and J dropped 7; count of bases not matched to a gene: 10. The CDR3 length is 17 residues. The germline V gene has CDR1 MDHEN and CDR2 SYDVKM. This clone occurred once. The chain carries TRBV28 and TRBJ2-5, with TRBD2 identical over 14 bases. The TCR sequence derives from a man between 60 and 75 years old with active or convalescent COVID-19. Source material: peripheral blood. This chain's CDR3 is CASSFGTSGRGGWTQYF. The CDR3 bases are TGTGCCAGCAGTTTTGGGACTAGCGGGAGAGGGGGCTGGACCCAGTACTTC.